These 26 T cell receptor beta chains were sequenced from one sample in a study of T cells in Graves' hyperthyroidism and ophthalmopathy. Amplification yielded TCR beta CDR3 regions, with RNA transcripts as the source. HTBI primers were used for first-round RT-PCR of the TCR CDR3. TCRdb fed the multiplex PCR reads into MiXCR, producing one record per CDR3 protein. In the table there are about 840,000 distinct CDR3 sequences, over 35% of which are singletons. Sequenced input: blood. The receptors stem from a man aged 18 to 30 with Graves' hyperthyroidism.

In nucleotides, the CDR3 is TGTGCCAGCAGTACGATACAGGGGATTCAGCCCCAGCATTTT. This codes for CASSTIQGIQPQHF. The V and J genes are TRBV28 and TRBJ1-5; 7 positions match TRBD1. After removal of 5 bases from V and 6 bases from J, the junction contained 7 bases not matched to a gene. CDR3 size: 14 residues. Germline values: CDR1 MDHEN, CDR2 SYDVKM.

This chain links TRBV19 with TRBJ2-7; 8 positions match TRBD1. This CDR3 comprises 11 residues. Germline V gene sequence: CDR1 LNHDA, CDR2 SQIVND (reference sequence). The trim removed 9 bases at V and 6 bases at J, leaving 4 bases unmatched. CDR3: CARGTGSEQYF. The CDR3, as DNA: TGTGCCAGAGGGACAGGCTCCGAGCAGTACTTC.

Turning to this clonotype: A much larger clone sits a single nucleotide away, making a read error possible. The chain has TRBV2 and TRBJ2-7, with no clear D. The CDR3 is 13 amino acids. Germline loops: CDR1 SNHLY, CDR2 FYNNEI. CDR3 nucleotides: TGTACCAGCAGTCGTAGCCCGAGCTACGAGCAGTACTTC. It specifies CTSSRSPSYEQYF.

This sequence joins TRBV15 and TRBJ1-5, with D unresolved. The CDR3 has 14 residues. CDR1 is LNHNV, CDR2 YYDKDF, per germline (reference sequence). Trimming cost V 1 base and J 7 bases, with 11 bases left between them. The CDR3 loop reads CATSRADRYQPQHF. In DNA, the CDR3 is TGTGCCACCAGCAGAGCCGACCGCTACCAGCCCCAGCATTTT.

V and J are TRBV4-1 and TRBJ1-1; D gene ambiguous. Deletions cut 4 bases from V and 2 bases from J, with 11 bases between. CDR1 MGHRA and CDR2 YSYEKL come from the germline V gene. The CDR3 is 14 amino acids. DNA for the CDR3: TGCGCCAGCAGCCCAGGATCCCGCAACACTGAAGCTTTCTTT. It is translated as CASSPGSRNTEAFF.

This clonotype occurred a few times. The V gene is TRBV29-1, the J gene TRBJ1-1, with TRBD1 matching 11 bases. CDR1 and CDR2 from the germline V gene are SQVTM and ANQGSEA. V lost 5 bases, J lost 6 bases, and 11 bases stayed unmatched. CDR3 size: 15 residues. For the CDR3, the DNA is TGCAGCGTTCTGGGTGGGGGACAGGGGGAGTCTGAAGCTTTCTTT. Protein product: CSVLGGGQGESEAFF.

Only a few counts were recorded for this clonotype. The chain has TRBV20-1 and TRBJ2-7; D is unclear. CDR3 size: 12 residues. Trimming removed 5 bases at V and 6 bases at J, with 14 bases between. Germline-derived CDR1 and CDR2 are DFQATT and SNEGSKA (reference sequence). CDR3 residues: CSARRGGPEQYF. CDR3 bases: TGCAGTGCTCGGCGAGGTGGACCCGAGCAGTACTTC.

The chain couples TRBV14 to TRBJ1-2; 7 bases agree with TRBD1. The CDR3 extends over 14 amino acids. The germline V gene encodes CDR1 SGHDN and CDR2 FVKESK. V dropped 4 bases and J dropped 2; count of bases not matched to a gene: 4. As DNA, the CDR3 is TGTGCCAGCAGCCGCATACAGGGGAACTATGGCTACACCTTC. It codes for CASSRIQGNYGYTF.

This clonotype was detected many times. The rearrangement uses TRBV9 and TRBJ1-3; 8 positions match TRBD1. CDR3 length: 15 amino acids. Germline CDR1 reads SGDLS; CDR2 reads YYNGEE. The V segment lost 4 bases and the J segment 1 base; nucleotides outside the gene matches: 4. The DNA of the CDR3 is TGTGCCAGCAGCCCCCGGACAGGGTCTGGAAACACCATATATTTT. Translation gives CASSPRTGSGNTIYF. The full variable domain, with the rest looked up from reference TRBV9 and TRBJ1-3, is DSGVTQTPKHLITATGQRVTLRCSPRSGDLSVYWYQQSLDQGLQFLIQYYNGEERAKGNILERFSAQQFPDLHSELNLSSLELGDSALYFCASSPRTGSGNTIYFGEGSWLTVV.

This clonotype showed up many times. This sequence joins TRBV14 and TRBJ1-6; D unclear. Between the trimmed V and J ends, which lost 1 base and 14 bases, there was a span of 12 bases. The CDR3 has 13 amino acids. Germline loops: CDR1 SGHDN, CDR2 FVKESK. CDR3 DNA: TGTGCCAGCAGCCAAGGGCGGTTTCTGTCCCTCCACTTT. As protein: CASSQGRFLSLHF. Looking up the rest from reference TRBV14 and TRBJ1-6 gives the full variable domain: EAGVTQFPSHSVIEKGQTVTLRCDPISGHDNLYWYRRVMGKEIKFLLHFVKESKQDESGMPNNRFLAERTGGTYSTLKVQPAELEDSGVYFCASSQGRFLSLHFGNGTRLTVT.

This clonotype was observed at least ten times. This chain connects TRBV7-9 to TRBJ1-1; D remains unclear. Trimming removed 7 bases from V and 7 bases from J, with 16 bases in between. CDR1 and CDR2 from the germline V gene are SEHNR and FQNEAQ (reference sequence). The CDR3 runs to 13 residues. The CDR3 DNA follows: TGTGCCAGCATAACCGGGAGCGACGGTGAAGCTTTCTTT. Protein: CASITGSDGEAFF.

The V call is TRBV7-9, the J call TRBJ2-7; no clear D. Germline values: CDR1 SEHNR, CDR2 FQNEAQ (reference sequence). The ends were cut back, 4 bases at V and 4 bases at J, with 14 bases in the middle. The CDR3 spans 14 residues. The CDR3 reads CASSSEQVIYEQYF. CDR3 in DNA: TGTGCCAGCAGCTCAGAGCAGGTCATATACGAGCAGTACTTC.

This clonotype was detected a few times. The J gene is TRBJ2-2, the V gene TRBV7-6; a possible D gene is TRBD2 (6 bases). Per the germline V gene, CDR1 is SGHVS and CDR2 is FNYEAQ. CDR3 length equals 16 residues. With 2 bases removed from V and 3 bases from J, the gap between germline ends came to 13 bases. The CDR3 DNA sequence: TGTGCCAGCAGCTTAAGGAGGGGAGACGACACCGGGGAGCTGTTTTTT. Translated: CASSLRRGDDTGELFF.

The rearrangement joins TRBV6-2 or TRBV6-3 to TRBJ2-7, with D perhaps TRBD2 (6 bases). Trimming stripped 2 bases from V and 3 bases from J, with 17 bases between. CDR1 and CDR2 (germline): MNHEY, SVGEGT. CDR3 length: 16 amino acids. The CDR3 nucleotides are TGTGCCAGCAGTTACCGGCACCGGAGGGGAGGCTACGAGCAGTACTTC. It yields the protein CASSYRHRRGGYEQYF.

On this clonotype: A junction end diverges from the germline sequence, so it may reflect a read error. The rearrangement joins TRBV2 to TRBJ2-6; D call uncertain. CDR1 is SNHLY and CDR2 is FYNNEI in the germline V gene. There are 11 residues in the CDR3. The CDR3 DNA is TGTGCCAGCAGTGTGGGGAACACTGAAGCTTTC. Translation gives CASSVGNTEAF. The whole variable domain, filled in from reference TRBV2 and TRBJ2-6, reads EPEVTQTPSHQVTQMGQEVILRCVPISNHLYFYWYRQILGQKVEFLVSFYNNEISEKSEIFDDQFSVERPDGSNFTLKIRSTKLEDSAMYFCASSVGNTEAFGAGSRLTVL.

The sample holds a few counts of this clonotype. The rearrangement links TRBV6-5 to TRBJ1-4; D may be TRBD1 (5 bases). V was trimmed by 8 bases and J by 7 bases, leaving 17 bases between them. CDR1 is MNHEY and CDR2 is SVGAGI in the germline V gene. This CDR3 has 14 amino acids. CDR3 nucleotide sequence: TGTGCCAGCGGATGGAGGGGAGGTGGTGAAAAACTGTTTTTT. This translates into CASGWRGGGEKLFF.

The chain couples TRBV12-3 or TRBV12-4 to TRBJ1-1; D may be TRBD1 (6 bases). The CDR3 extends over 16 amino acids. Trimming took 6 bases from V and 0 from J, leaving 17 bases between them. DNA of the CDR3: TGTGCCAGCAGATCCGGGACAAGGATGGTGAACACTGAAGCTTTCTTT. Translating it yields CASRSGTRMVNTEAFF.

This clonotype has ten or more counts. Being one base from a much bigger clone, this may be a read error. The J gene is TRBJ1-4, the V gene TRBV25-1; D remains unclear. V was clipped by 1 base and J by 8 bases, with 2 bases between them. Germline V lookup: CDR1 MGHDK, CDR2 SYGVNS. CDR3 length: 11 residues. The CDR3 DNA sequence: TGTGCCAGCAGTGAATCCGAAAAACTGTTTTTT. This encodes CASSESEKLFF. The full variable domain, rest sourced from reference TRBV25-1 and TRBJ1-4, is EADIYQTPRYLVIGTGKKITLECSQTMGHDKMYWYQQDPGMELHLIHYSYGVNSTEKGDLSSESTVSRIRTEHFPLTLESARPSHTSQYLCASSESEKLFFGSGTQLSVL.

The CDR3 reads CASSLFTSGGVDEQYF. CDR3 bases: TGCGCCAGCAGCTTGTTCACTAGCGGGGGCGTCGACGAGCAGTACTTC. The J gene is TRBJ2-7, the V gene TRBV5-1; TRBD2 aligns across 11 bases. Germline CDR1 reads SGHRS; CDR2 reads YFSETQ. The CDR3 sequence is 16 residues long. Germline trimming cut 1 base from V and 5 bases from J; bases unmatched to any gene: 8.

This clonotype was detected many times. This CDR3 reads CSVVQGESYEQYF. CDR3 DNA sequence: TGCAGCGTTGTACAGGGGGAATCCTACGAGCAGTACTTC. J is TRBJ2-7 and V is TRBV29-1; TRBD1 aligns across 8 bases. Germline CDR1 reads SQVTM; CDR2 reads ANQGSEA. J was trimmed by 1 base and V by 4 bases; bases with no gene match: 3. The CDR3 consists of 13 residues.

V and J are TRBV19 and TRBJ1-4; no clear D. V lost 6 bases, J lost 8 bases, and 16 bases lay in between. This CDR3 has 14 amino acids. CDR1 LNHDA and CDR2 SQIVND come from the germline V gene (reference sequence). CDR3 sequence: CASSLWAGPEKLFF. CDR3 bases: TGTGCCAGTAGCCTTTGGGCAGGCCCCGAAAAACTGTTTTTT.

Concerning this clonotype: A read error may account for a junction end that differs from germline. The chain joins TRBV2 to TRBJ1-3; perhaps TRBD1 as D (5 bases). The CDR3 covers 15 residues. Per germline, CDR1 SNHLY and CDR2 FYNNEI. The CDR3 sequence is CTSRDLAGSGNTIYF. The DNA of the CDR3 is TGTACCAGCAGAGATCTGGCAGGGTCTGGAAACACCATATATTTT.

The rearrangement links TRBV29-1 to TRBJ2-5; D possibly corresponds to TRBD2 (5 bases). The CDR3 is made up of 12 amino acids. V dropped 3 bases and J dropped 4 bases, with 9 bases sitting between them. The germline CDR1 and CDR2 sequences are SQVTM and ANQGSEA. The DNA of the CDR3 is TGCAGCGTTGATGCGGGTGGAGAGACCCAGTACTTC. Translation gives CSVDAGGETQYF.

This clonotype occurred many times. This sequence joins TRBV19 and TRBJ1-5; D not resolved. The length of the CDR3 is 13 residues. V shed 10 bases and J shed 3 bases, with 13 bases lying between them. Germline V gene data show CDR1 as LNHDA and CDR2 as SQIVND (reference sequence). The CDR3 bases are TGTGCCACTCGGGCCCATACCAATCAGCCCCAGCATTTT. Protein product: CATRAHTNQPQHF.

This clonotype showed up many times. This chain connects TRBV7-2 to TRBJ1-5; D perhaps matches TRBD1 (6 bases). V was pared by 1 base and J by 0 bases, with 10 bases between. Germline V gene data show CDR1 as SGHTA and CDR2 as FQGNSA. The CDR3 spans 16 residues. The CDR3 reads CASSLVGGYSNQPQHF. The CDR3 nucleotides are TGTGCCAGCAGCTTAGTGGGGGGCTATAGCAATCAGCCCCAGCATTTT.

V usage is TRBV7-8 and J usage is TRBJ1-5; perhaps TRBD1 as D (5 bases). The germline V gene has CDR1 SGHVS and CDR2 FQNEAQ. The CDR3 extends over 15 amino acids. Trimming removed 1 base at V and 6 bases at J, with 13 bases between. CDR3: CASSLERGAGQPQHF. The CDR3 DNA reads TGTGCCAGCAGCTTAGAAAGGGGCGCCGGTCAGCCCCAGCATTTT. Full variable domain (remainder filled in from reference TRBV7-8 and TRBJ1-5): GAGVSQSPRYKVAKRGQDVALRCDPISGHVSLFWYQQALGQGPEFLTYFQNEAQLDKSGLPSDRFFAERPEGSVSTLKIQRTQQEDSAVYLCASSLERGAGQPQHFGDGTRLSIL.